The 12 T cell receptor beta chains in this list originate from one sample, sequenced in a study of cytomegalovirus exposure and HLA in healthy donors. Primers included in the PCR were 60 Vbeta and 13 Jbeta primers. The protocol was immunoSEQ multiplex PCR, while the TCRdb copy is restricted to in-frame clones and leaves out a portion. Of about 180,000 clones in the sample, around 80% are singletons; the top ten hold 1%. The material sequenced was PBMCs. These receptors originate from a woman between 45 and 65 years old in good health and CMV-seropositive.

The CDR3 nucleotides read TGTGCTAGTGGTTTAAAGGGGGCGCTGCGCGGCTACACCTTC. The encoded protein is CASGLKGALRGYTF. The gene calls are TRBV12-5 and TRBJ1-2; 7 bases map to TRBD1. Looked up from germline, CDR1 is LGHNT and CDR2 is FRNRAP. V shed 3 bases and J 8 bases; nucleotides not matched to a gene: 9. The CDR3 extends over 14 amino acids.

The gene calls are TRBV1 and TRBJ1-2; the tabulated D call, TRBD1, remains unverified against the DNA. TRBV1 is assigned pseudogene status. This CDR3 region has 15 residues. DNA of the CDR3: TGCACCAGCAGGAACAGGGGGCGAGACCCCTATGGCTACACCTTC. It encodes CTSRNRGRDPYGYTF.

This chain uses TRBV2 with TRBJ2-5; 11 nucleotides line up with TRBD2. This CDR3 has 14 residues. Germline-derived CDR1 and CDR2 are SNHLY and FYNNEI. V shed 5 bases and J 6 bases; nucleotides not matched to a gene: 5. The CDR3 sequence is CASSNSGGGQTQYF. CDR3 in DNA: TGTGCCAGCAGTAATAGCGGGGGGGGCCAGACCCAGTACTTC. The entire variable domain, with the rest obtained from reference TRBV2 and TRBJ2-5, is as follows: EPEVTQTPSHQVTQMGQEVILRCVPISNHLYFYWYRQILGQKVEFLVSFYNNEISEKSEIFDDQFSVERPDGSNFTLKIRSTKLEDSAMYFCASSNSGGGQTQYFGPGTRLLVL.

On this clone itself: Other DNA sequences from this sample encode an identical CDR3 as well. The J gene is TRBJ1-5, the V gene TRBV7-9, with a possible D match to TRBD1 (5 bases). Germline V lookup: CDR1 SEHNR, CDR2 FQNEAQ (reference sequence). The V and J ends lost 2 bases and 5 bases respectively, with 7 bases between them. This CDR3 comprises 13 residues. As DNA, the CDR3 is TGTGCCAGCAGCTTACAGGGCGATCAGCCCCAGCATTTT. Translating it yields CASSLQGDQPQHF.

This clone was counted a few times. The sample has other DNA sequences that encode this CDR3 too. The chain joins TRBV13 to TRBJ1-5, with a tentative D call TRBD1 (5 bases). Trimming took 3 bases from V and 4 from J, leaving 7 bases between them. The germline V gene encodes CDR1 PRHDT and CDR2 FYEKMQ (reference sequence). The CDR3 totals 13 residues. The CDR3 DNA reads TGTGCCAGCAGCTTGGGGCAAAATCAGCCCCAGCATTTT. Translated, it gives CASSLGQNQPQHF.

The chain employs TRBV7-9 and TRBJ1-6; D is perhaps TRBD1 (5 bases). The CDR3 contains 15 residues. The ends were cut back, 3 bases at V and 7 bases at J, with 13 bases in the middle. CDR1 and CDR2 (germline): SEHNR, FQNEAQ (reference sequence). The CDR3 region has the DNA TGTGCCAGCAGCTTTCTGGACATAGGCAATTCACCCCTCCACTTT. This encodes CASSFLDIGNSPLHF.

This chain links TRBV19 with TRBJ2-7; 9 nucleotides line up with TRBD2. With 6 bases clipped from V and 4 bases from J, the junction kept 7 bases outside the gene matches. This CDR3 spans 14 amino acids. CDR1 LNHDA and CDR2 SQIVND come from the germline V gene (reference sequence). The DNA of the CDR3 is TGTGCCAGTAGCACGGGACTAGCTAGGTACGAGCAGTACTTC. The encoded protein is CASSTGLARYEQYF.

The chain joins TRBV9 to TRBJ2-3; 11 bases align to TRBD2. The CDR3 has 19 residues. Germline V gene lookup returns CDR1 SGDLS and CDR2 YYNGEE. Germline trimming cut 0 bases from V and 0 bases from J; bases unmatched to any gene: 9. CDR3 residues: CASSVGRTSGLFSTDTQYF. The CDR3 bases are TGTGCCAGCAGCGTAGGTAGGACTAGCGGGCTCTTTAGCACAGATACGCAGTATTTT.

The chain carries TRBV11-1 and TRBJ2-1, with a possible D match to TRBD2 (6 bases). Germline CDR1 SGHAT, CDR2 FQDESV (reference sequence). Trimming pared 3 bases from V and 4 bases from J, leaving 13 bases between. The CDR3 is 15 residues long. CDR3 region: CASSFRDGTYNEQFF. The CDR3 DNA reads TGTGCCAGCAGCTTTCGGGACGGGACTTACAATGAGCAGTTCTTC.

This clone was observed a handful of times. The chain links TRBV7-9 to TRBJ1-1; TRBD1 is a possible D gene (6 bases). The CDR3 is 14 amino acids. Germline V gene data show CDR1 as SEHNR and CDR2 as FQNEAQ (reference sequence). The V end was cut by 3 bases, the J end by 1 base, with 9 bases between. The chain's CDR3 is CASSFDRSNTEAFF. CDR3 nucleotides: TGTGCCAGCAGCTTCGACAGGTCGAACACTGAAGCTTTCTTT.

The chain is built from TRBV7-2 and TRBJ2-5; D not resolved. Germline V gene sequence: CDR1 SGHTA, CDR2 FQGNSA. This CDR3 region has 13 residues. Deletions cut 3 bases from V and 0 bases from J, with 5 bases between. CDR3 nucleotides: TGTGCCAGCAGCTTTCGGGACCAAGAGACCCAGTACTTC. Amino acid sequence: CASSFRDQETQYF. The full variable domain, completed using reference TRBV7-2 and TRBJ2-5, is GAGVSQSPSNKVTEKGKDVELRCDPISGHTALYWYRQSLGQGLEFLIYFQGNSAPDKSGLPSDRFSAERTGGSVSTLTIQRTQQEDSAVYLCASSFRDQETQYFGPGTRLLVL.

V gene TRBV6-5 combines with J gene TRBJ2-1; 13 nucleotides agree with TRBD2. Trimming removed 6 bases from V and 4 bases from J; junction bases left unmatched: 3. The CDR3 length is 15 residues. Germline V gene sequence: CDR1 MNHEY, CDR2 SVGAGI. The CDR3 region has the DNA TGTGCCAGCAGAGGGGGACTAGCGGGGTACAATGAGCAGTTCTTC. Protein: CASRGGLAGYNEQFF.